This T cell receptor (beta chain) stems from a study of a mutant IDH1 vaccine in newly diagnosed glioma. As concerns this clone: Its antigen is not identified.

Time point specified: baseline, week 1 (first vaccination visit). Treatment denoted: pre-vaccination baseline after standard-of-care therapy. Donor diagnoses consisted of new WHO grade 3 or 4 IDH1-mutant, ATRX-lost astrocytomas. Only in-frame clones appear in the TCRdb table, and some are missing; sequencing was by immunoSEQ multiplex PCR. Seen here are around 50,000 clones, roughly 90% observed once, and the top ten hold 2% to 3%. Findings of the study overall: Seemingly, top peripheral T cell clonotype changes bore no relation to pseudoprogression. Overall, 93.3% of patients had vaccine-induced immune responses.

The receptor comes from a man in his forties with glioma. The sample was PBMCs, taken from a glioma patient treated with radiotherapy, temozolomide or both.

CDR3 coding DNA: TGCAGTGCCCCAGAGACCTACGAGCAGTACTTC. Translating it yields CSAPETYEQYF. The chain recombines TRBV20-1 with TRBJ2-7; D is ambiguous. The CDR3 is 11 amino acids. Germline loops: CDR1 DFQATT, CDR2 SNEGSKA (reference sequence). Trimming shortened V by 6 bases and J by 2 bases, and 8 bases separated the two germline ends.